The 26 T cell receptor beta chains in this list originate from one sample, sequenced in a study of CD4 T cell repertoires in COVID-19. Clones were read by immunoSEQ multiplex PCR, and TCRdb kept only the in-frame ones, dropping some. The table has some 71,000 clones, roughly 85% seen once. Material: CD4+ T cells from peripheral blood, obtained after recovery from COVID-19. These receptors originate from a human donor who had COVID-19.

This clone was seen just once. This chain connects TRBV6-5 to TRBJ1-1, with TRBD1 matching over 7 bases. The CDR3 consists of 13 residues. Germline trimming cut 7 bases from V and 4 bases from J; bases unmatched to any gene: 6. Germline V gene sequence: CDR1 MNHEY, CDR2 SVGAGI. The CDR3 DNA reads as TGTGCCAGCAACTCCCCAGGGGGCACTGAAGCTTTCTTT. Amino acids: CASNSPGGTEAFF.

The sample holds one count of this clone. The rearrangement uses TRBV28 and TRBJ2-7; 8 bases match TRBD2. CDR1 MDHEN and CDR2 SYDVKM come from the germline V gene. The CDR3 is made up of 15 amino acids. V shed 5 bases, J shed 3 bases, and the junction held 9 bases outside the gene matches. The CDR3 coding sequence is TGTGCCAGCAGTCCCCTCGGGGGGGGGCGCTACGAGCAGTACTTC. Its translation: CASSPLGGGRYEQYF.

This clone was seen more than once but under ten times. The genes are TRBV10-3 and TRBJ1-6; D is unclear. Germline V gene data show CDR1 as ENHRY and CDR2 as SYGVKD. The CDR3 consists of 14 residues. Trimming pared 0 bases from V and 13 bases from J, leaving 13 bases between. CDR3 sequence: CAISESTGVGPLHF. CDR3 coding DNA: TGTGCCATCAGTGAGTCGACGGGAGTGGGGCCCCTCCACTTT.

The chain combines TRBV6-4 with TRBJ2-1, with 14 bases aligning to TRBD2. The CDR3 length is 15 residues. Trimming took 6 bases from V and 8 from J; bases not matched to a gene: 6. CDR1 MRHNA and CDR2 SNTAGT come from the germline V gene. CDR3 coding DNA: TGTGCCAGCAGGGAGACTAGCGGGGGGGGCGATGAGCAGTTCTTC. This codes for CASRETSGGGDEQFF.

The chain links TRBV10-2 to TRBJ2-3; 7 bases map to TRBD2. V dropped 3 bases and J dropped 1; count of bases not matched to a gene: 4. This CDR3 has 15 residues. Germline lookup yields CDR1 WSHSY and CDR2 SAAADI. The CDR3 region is CASSDGGGGTDTQYF. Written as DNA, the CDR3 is TGCGCCAGCAGTGATGGGGGGGGAGGCACAGATACGCAGTATTTT.

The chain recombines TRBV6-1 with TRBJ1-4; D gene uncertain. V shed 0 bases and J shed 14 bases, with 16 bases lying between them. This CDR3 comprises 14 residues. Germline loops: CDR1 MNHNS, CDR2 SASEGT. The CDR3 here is CASSEALQARELFF. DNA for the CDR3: TGTGCCAGCAGTGAAGCGCTTCAGGCCCGAGAGCTGTTTTTT.

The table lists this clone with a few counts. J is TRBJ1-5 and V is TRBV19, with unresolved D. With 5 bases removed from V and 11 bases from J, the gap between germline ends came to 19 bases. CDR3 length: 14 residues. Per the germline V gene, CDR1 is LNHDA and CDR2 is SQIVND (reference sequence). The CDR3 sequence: CASSPQKDVGAQHF. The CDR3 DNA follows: TGTGCCAGTAGTCCCCAGAAAGATGTCGGGGCCCAGCATTTT.

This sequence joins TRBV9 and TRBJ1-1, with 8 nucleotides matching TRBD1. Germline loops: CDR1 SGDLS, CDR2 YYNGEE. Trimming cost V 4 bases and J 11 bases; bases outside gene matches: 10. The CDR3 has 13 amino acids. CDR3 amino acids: CASSPKTGEDAFF. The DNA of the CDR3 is TGTGCCAGCAGCCCTAAGACAGGGGAAGATGCTTTCTTT.

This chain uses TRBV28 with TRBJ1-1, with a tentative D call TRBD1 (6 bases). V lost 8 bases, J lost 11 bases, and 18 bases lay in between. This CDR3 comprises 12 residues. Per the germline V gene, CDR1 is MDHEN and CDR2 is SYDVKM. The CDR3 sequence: CASGPFRGVAFF. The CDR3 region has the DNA TGTGCCAGCGGCCCATTTAGGGGGGTGGCTTTCTTT.

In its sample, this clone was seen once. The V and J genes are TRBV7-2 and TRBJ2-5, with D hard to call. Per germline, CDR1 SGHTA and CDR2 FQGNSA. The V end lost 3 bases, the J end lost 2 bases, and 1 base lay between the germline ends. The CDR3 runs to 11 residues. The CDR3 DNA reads TGTGCCAGCAGCTTGCAAGAGACCCAGTACTTC. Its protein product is CASSLQETQYF. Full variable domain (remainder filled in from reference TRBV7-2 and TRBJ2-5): GAGVSQSPSNKVTEKGKDVELRCDPISGHTALYWYRQSLGQGLEFLIYFQGNSAPDKSGLPSDRFSAERTGGSVSTLTIQRTQQEDSAVYLCASSLQETQYFGPGTRLLVL.

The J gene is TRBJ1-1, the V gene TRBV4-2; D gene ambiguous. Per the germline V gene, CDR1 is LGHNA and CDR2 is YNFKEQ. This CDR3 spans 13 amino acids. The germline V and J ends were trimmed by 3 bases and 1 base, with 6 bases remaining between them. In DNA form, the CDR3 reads TGTGCCAGCAGCCAGGGGAGGAACACTGAAGCTTTCTTT. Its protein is CASSQGRNTEAFF.

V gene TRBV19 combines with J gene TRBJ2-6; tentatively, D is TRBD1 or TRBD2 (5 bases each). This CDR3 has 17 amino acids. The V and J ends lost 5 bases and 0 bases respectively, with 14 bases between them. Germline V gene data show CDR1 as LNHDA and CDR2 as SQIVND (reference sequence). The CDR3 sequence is CASSPRGGDSGANVLTF. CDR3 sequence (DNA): TGTGCCAGTAGTCCGAGGGGCGGTGACTCTGGGGCCAACGTCCTGACTTTC. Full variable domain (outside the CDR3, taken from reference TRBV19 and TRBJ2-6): DGGITQSPKYLFRKEGQNVTLSCEQNLNHDAMYWYRQDPGQGLRLIYYSQIVNDFQKGDIAEGYSVSREKKESFPLTVTSAQKNPTAFYLCASSPRGGDSGANVLTFGAGSRLTVL.

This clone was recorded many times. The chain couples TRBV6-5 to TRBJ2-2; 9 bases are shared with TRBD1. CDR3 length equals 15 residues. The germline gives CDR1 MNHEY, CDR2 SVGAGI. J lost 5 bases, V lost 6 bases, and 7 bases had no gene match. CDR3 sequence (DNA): TGTGCCAGCAGGCTCGACAGGGGGATGACCGGGGAGCTGTTTTTT. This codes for CASRLDRGMTGELFF.

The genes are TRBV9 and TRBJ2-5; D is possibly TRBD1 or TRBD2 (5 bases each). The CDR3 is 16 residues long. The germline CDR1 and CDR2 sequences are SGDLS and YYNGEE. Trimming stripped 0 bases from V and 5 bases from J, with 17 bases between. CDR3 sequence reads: CASSVGGTPGRETQYF. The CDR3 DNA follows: TGTGCCAGCAGCGTAGGAGGGACCCCAGGGCGGGAGACCCAGTACTTC.

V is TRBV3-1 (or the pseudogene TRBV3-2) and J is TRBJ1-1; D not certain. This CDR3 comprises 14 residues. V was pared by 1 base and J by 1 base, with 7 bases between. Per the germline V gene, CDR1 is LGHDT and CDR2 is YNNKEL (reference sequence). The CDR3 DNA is TGTGCCAGCAGCCAAGTGGGAGGGAACACTGAAGCTTTCTTT. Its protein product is CASSQVGGNTEAFF.

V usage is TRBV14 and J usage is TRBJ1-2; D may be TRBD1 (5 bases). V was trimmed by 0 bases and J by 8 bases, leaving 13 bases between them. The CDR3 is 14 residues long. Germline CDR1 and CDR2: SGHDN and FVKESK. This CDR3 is CASSQDLGDGGYTF. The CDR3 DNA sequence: TGTGCCAGCAGCCAAGATCTGGGGGACGGCGGCTACACCTTC. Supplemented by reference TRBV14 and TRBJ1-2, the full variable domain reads EAGVTQFPSHSVIEKGQTVTLRCDPISGHDNLYWYRRVMGKEIKFLLHFVKESKQDESGMPNNRFLAERTGGTYSTLKVQPAELEDSGVYFCASSQDLGDGGYTFGSGTRLTVV.

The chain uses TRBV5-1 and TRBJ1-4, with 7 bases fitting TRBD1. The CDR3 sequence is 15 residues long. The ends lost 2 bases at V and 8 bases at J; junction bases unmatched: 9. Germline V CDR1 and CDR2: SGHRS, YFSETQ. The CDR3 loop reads CASSLTGASDEKLFF. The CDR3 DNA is TGCGCCAGCAGCTTAACAGGGGCCAGCGACGAAAAACTGTTTTTT.

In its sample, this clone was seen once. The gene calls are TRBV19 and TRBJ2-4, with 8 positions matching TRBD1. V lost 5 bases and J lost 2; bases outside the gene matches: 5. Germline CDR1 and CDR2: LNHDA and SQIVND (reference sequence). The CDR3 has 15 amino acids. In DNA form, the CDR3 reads TGTGCCAGTAGTCCCGGACAGGGAACCAAAAACATTCAGTACTTC. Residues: CASSPGQGTKNIQYF.

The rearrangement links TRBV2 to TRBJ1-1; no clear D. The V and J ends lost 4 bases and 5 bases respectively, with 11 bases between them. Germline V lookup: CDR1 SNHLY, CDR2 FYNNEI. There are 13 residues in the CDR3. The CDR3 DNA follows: TGTGCCAGCAGTGGGGAGAGGAGGACTGAAGCTTTCTTT. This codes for CASSGERRTEAFF.

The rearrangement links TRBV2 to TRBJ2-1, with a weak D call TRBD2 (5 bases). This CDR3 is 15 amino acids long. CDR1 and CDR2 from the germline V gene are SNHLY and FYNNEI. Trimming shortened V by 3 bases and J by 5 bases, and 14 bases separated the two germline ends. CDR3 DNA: TGTGCCAGCAGTGAGAGAGGGCCCATCAACAATGAGCAGTTCTTC. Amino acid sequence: CASSERGPINNEQFF.

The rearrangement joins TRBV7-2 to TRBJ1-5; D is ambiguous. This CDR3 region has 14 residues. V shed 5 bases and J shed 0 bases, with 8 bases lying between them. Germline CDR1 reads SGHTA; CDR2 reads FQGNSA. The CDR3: CASSPRVSNQPQHF. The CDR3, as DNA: TGTGCCAGCAGCCCTCGGGTTAGCAATCAGCCCCAGCATTTT.

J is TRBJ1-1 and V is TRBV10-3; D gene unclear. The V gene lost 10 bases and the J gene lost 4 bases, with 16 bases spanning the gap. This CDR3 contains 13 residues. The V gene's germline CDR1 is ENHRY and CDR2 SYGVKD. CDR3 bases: TGTGCCACCGACAAAGCTCTCGGCACTGAAGCTTTCTTT. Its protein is CATDKALGTEAFF.

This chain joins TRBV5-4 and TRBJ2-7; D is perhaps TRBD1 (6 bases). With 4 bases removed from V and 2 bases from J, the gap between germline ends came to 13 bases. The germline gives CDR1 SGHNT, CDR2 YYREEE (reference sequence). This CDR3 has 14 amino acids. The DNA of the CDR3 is TGTGCCAGCAGCCCCGGACAGATTACCTACGAGCAGTACTTC. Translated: CASSPGQITYEQYF. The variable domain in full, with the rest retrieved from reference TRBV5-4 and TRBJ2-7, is ETGVTQSPTHLIKTRGQQVTLRCSSQSGHNTVSWYQQALGQGPQFIFQYYREEENGRGNFPPRFSGLQFPNYSSELNVNALELDDSALYLCASSPGQITYEQYFGPGTRLTVT.

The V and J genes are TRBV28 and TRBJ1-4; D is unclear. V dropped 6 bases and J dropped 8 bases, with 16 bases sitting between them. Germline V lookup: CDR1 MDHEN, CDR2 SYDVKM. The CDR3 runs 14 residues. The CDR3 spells CASSSPSGGEKLFF. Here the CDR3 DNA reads TGTGCCAGCAGCTCTCCCTCCGGCGGAGAAAAACTGTTTTTT.

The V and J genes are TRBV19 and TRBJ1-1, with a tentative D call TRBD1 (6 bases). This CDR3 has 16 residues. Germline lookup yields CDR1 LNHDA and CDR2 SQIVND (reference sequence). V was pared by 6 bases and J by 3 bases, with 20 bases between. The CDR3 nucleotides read TGTGCCAGTAGCCCCCGGAGGGGTTCAGGGGACACTGAAGCTTTCTTT. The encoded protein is CASSPRRGSGDTEAFF.

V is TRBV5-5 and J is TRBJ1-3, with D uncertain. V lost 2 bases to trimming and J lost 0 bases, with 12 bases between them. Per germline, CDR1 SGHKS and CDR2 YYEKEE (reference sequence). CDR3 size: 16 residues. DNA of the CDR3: TGTGCCAGCAGCTTAGTATTTTATCCCTCTGGAAACACCATATATTTT. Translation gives CASSLVFYPSGNTIYF.